The source of this T cell receptor (beta chain) is a study of cytomegalovirus exposure and HLA in healthy donors. 13 Jbeta primers and 60 Vbeta primers were used for the PCR. The repertoire was sequenced with immunoSEQ multiplex PCR; TCRdb's copy has only in-frame clones and lacks some. Its table lists tens of thousands of clones. Trimming pared 4 bases from V and 5 bases from J, leaving 8 bases between. CDR1 is SGHAT, CDR2 FQNNGV, per germline. The CDR3 runs 13 residues. This clonotype was sampled from a male donor in good health and CMV-seronegative. The J gene is TRBJ2-2, the V gene TRBV11-2; D call uncertain. Sequencing used PBMCs. The chain's CDR3 is CASSSLLTGELFF. For the CDR3, the DNA is TGTGCCAGCAGCTCACTACTAACCGGGGAGCTGTTTTTT.